The source of this T cell receptor beta chain is a study of cytomegalovirus exposure and HLA in healthy donors. In its sample, this clone was seen once. This CDR3 is built from 17 residues. CDR1 is SNHLY, CDR2 FYNNEI, per germline. V was cut by 1 base and J by 0 bases, with 13 bases left in between. Both 60 Vbeta primers and 13 Jbeta primers went into the PCR. Libraries were prepared by immunoSEQ multiplex PCR; TCRdb keeps only in-frame clonotypes and omits some of them. This table has about 100,000 clones, about 72% appearing once. The clonotype originates from an older woman in good health and CMV-seropositive. V gene TRBV2 combines with J gene TRBJ1-5; D is unclear. The sequencing input was PBMCs. The chain's CDR3 is CASSEGWAGYSNQPQHF. In DNA, the CDR3 is TGTGCCAGCAGTGAAGGGTGGGCGGGCTATAGCAATCAGCCCCAGCATTTT.